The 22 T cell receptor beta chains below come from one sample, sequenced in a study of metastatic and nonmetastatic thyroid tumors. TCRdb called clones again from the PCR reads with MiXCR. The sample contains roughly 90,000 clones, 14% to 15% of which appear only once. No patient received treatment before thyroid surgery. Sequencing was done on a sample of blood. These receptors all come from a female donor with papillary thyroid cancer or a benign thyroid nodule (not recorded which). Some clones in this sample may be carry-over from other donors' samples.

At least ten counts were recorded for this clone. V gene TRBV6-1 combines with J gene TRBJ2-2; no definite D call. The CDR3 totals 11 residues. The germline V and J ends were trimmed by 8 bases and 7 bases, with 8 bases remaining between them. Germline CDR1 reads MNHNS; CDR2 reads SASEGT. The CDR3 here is CASAYDGELFF. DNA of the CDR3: TGTGCCAGCGCTTACGACGGGGAGCTGTTTTTT.

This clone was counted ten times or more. CDR3 loop: CASSEAHGQPSTDTQYF. In nucleotides, the CDR3 is TGTGCCAGCAGTGAAGCCCATGGACAGCCTAGCACAGATACGCAGTATTTT. This chain links TRBV6-1 with TRBJ2-3; D might be TRBD1 (6 bases). The V and J ends lost 0 bases and 0 bases respectively, with 13 bases between them. This CDR3 contains 17 residues. CDR1 and CDR2 (germline): MNHNS, SASEGT.

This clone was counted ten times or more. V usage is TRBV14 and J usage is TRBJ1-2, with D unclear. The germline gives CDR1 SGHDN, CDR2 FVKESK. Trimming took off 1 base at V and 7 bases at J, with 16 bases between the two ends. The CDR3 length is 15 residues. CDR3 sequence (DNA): TGTGCCAGCAGCCAAGGGGCCCGAGCGGGTATTGGCTACACCTTC. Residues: CASSQGARAGIGYTF.

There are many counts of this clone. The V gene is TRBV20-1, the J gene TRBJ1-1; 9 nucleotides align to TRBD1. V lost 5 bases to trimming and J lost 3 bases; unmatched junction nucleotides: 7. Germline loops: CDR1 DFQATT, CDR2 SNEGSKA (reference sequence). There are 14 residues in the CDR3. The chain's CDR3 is CSAQGRDRDTEAFF. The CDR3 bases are TGCAGTGCTCAGGGCCGGGACAGGGACACTGAAGCTTTCTTT.

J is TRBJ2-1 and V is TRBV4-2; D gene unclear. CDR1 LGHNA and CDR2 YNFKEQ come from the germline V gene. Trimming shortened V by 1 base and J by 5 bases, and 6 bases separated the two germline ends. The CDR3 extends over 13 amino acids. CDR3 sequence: CASSQVADNEQFF. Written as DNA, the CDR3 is TGTGCCAGCAGCCAAGTAGCCGACAATGAGCAGTTCTTC.

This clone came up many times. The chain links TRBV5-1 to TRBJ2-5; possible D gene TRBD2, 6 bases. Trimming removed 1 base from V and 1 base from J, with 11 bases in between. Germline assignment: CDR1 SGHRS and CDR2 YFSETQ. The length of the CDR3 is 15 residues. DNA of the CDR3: TGCGCCAGCAGCTTGACGGGGGTCGTCCAAGAGACCCAGTACTTC. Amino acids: CASSLTGVVQETQYF.

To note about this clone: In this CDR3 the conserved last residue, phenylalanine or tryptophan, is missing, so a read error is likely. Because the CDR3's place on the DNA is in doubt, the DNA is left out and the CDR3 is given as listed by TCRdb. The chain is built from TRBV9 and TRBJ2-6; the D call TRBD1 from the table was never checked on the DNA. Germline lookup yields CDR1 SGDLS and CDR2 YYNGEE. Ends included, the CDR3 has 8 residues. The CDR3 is CASSVMGG.

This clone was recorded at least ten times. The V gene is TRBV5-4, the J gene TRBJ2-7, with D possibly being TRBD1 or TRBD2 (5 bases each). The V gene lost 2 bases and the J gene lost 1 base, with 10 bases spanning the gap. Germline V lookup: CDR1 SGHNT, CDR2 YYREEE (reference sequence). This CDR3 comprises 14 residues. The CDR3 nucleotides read TGTGCCAGCAGCTTTGGGACCGGGTCCTACGAGCAGTACTTC. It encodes CASSFGTGSYEQYF.

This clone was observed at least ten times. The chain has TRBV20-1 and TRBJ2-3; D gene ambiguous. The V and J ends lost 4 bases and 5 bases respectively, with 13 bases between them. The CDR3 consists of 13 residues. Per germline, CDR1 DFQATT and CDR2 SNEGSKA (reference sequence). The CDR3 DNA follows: TGCAGTGCTAACCGCGGTTTTCAAGATACGCAGTATTTT. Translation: CSANRGFQDTQYF.

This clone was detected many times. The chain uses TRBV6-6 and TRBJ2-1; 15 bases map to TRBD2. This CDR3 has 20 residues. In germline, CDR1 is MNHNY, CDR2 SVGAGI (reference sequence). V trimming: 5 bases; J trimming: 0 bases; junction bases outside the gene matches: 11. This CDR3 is CASSPPGLAGGRSSYNEQFF. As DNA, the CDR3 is TGTGCCAGCAGTCCCCCCGGACTAGCGGGGGGGAGGAGCTCCTACAATGAGCAGTTCTTC.

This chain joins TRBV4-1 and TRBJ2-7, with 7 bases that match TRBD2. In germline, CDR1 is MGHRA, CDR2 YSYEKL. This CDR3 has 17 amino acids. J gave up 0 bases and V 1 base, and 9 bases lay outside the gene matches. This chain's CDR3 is CASSQAVGAGSSYEQYF. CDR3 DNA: TGCGCCAGCAGCCAAGCGGTAGGAGCGGGGAGCTCCTACGAGCAGTACTTC.

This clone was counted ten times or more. The CDR3 region is CASSALQGSYGYTF. CDR3 sequence (DNA): TGTGCCAGCAGCGCTTTACAGGGCTCCTATGGCTACACCTTC. The J gene is TRBJ1-2, the V gene TRBV7-9, with D maybe TRBD1 (6 bases). Germline CDR1 is SEHNR and CDR2 is FQNEAQ (reference sequence). The CDR3 has 14 amino acids. V lost 5 bases to trimming and J lost 4 bases, with 14 bases between them.

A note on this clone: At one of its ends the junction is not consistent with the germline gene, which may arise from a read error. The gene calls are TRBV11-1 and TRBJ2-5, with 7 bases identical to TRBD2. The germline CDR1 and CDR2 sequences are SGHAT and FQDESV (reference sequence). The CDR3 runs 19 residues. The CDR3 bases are TGTGCCAGCAGCCGCCCGGGGGAGCTAGCGGTGGTCGTGGCAGAGACCCGGTACTTC. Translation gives CASSRPGELAVVVAETRYF.

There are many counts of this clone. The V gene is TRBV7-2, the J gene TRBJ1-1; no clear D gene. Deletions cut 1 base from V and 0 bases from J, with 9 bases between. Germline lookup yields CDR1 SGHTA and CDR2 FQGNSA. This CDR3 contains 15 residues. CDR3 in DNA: TGTGCCAGCAGCTTAGTTGGCGGACTGAACACTGAAGCTTTCTTT. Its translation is CASSLVGGLNTEAFF.

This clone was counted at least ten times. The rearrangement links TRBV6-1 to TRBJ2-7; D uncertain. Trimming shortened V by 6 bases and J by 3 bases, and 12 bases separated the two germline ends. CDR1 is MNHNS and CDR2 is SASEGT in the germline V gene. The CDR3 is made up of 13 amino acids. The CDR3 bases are TGTGCCAGCAGGAGCAGACTGTTCTACGAGCAGTACTTC. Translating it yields CASRSRLFYEQYF.

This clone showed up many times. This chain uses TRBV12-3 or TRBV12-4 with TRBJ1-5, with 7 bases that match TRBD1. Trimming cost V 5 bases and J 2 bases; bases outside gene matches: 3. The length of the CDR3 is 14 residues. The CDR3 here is CASSRQGGNQPQHF. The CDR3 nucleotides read TGTGCCAGCAGTAGACAGGGCGGCAATCAGCCCCAGCATTTT.

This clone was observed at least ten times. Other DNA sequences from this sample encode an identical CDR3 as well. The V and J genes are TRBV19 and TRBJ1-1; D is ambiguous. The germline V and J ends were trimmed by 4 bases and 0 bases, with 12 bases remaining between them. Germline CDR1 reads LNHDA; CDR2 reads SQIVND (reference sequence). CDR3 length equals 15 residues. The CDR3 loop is CASSNGGRMNTEAFF. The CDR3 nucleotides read TGTGCCAGTAGTAATGGTGGGAGAATGAACACTGAAGCTTTCTTT.

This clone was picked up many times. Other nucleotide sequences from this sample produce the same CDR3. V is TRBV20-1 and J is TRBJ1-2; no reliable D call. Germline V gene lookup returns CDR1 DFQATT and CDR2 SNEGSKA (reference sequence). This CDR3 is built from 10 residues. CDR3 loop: CSAKVDGYTF. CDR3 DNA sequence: TGCAGCGCCAAGGTCGATGGCTACACCTTC.

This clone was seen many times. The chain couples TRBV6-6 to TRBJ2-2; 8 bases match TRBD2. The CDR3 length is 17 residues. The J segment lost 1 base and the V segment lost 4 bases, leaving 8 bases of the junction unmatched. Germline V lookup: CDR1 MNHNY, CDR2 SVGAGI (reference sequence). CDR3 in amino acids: CASSSTWAGGNTGELFF. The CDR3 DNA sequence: TGTGCCAGCAGTTCCACCTGGGCGGGGGGGAACACCGGGGAGCTGTTTTTT.

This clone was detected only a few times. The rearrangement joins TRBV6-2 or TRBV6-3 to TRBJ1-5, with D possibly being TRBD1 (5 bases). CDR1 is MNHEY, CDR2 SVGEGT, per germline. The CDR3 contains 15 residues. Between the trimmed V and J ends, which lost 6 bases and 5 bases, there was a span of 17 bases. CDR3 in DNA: TGTGCCAGCAGCCCCTCGGGGGTAATGTATCAGCCCCAGCATTTT. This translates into CASSPSGVMYQPQHF.

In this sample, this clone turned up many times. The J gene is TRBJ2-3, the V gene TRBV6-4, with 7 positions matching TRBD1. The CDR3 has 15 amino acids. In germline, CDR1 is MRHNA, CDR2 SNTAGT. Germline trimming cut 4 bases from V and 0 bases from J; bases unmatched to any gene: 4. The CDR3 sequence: CASSAGTASTDTQYF. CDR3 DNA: TGTGCCAGCAGTGCAGGGACAGCTAGCACAGATACGCAGTATTTT.

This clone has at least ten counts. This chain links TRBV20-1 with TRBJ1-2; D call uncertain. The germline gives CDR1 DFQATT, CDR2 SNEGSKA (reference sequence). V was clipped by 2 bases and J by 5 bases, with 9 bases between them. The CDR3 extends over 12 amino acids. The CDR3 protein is CSARPDSYGYTF. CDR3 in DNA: TGCAGTGCTAGACCGGACTCGTATGGCTACACCTTC.